Below are 17 T cell receptor beta chains sequenced from a single sample in a study of blood T cell repertoires in COVID-19. TCRdb keeps only in-frame clones here, not all; method: immunoSEQ multiplex PCR. Of about 110,000 clones listed, 88% were seen once; the top ten hold 2.4%. Source material: peripheral blood. Receptors originate from a human donor in a cohort sampled during active COVID-19.

CDR3 nucleotides: TGTGCCACCCAGGTCGGAAACACTGAAGCTTTCTTT. Protein sequence: CATQVGNTEAFF. This chain joins TRBV15 and TRBJ1-1; unclear D gene. Trimming cost V 8 bases and J 2 bases, with 9 bases left between them. This CDR3 is built from 12 residues. Germline-derived CDR1 and CDR2 are LNHNV and YYDKDF (reference sequence).

The rearrangement joins TRBV2 to TRBJ2-5, with 7 bases lining up with TRBD2. The length of the CDR3 is 14 residues. Trimming cost V 8 bases and J 2 bases; bases outside gene matches: 8. The germline CDR1 and CDR2 sequences are SNHLY and FYNNEI. CDR3 in amino acids: CASLSGARQETQYF. The CDR3 DNA follows: TGTGCCAGCCTGAGCGGGGCCCGGCAAGAGACCCAGTACTTC. The full variable domain, its missing parts supplied by reference TRBV2 and TRBJ2-5, is EPEVTQTPSHQVTQMGQEVILRCVPISNHLYFYWYRQILGQKVEFLVSFYNNEISEKSEIFDDQFSVERPDGSNFTLKIRSTKLEDSAMYFCASLSGARQETQYFGPGTRLLVL.

The V call is TRBV7-8, the J call TRBJ2-2, with D perhaps matching TRBD1 (6 bases). The CDR3 is made up of 15 amino acids. The V end lost 5 bases, the J end lost 2 bases, and 12 bases lay between the germline ends. Germline V gives CDR1 SGHVS, CDR2 FQNEAQ. The CDR3 nucleotides are TGTGCCAGCAGCCTGAGGGGGATAAACACCGGGGAGCTGTTTTTT. It encodes CASSLRGINTGELFF. The full variable domain, rest sourced from reference TRBV7-8 and TRBJ2-2, is GAGVSQSPRYKVAKRGQDVALRCDPISGHVSLFWYQQALGQGPEFLTYFQNEAQLDKSGLPSDRFFAERPEGSVSTLKIQRTQQEDSAVYLCASSLRGINTGELFFGEGSRLTVL.

The rearrangement uses TRBV19 and TRBJ1-5; TRBD1 is a possible D gene (5 bases). Per the germline V gene, CDR1 is LNHDA and CDR2 is SQIVND (reference sequence). The CDR3 has 14 amino acids. V lost 8 bases to trimming and J lost 7 bases, with 18 bases between them. CDR3 coding DNA: TGTGCCAGTCACCCAGTGCAGGGATTCCAGCCCCAGCATTTT. Its protein is CASHPVQGFQPQHF.

CDR3 coding DNA: TGTGCCAGCAGCAGACGGACTAGCGGGGGGACTCAGAAAGAGACCCAGTACTTC. Amino acids: CASSRRTSGGTQKETQYF. This chain uses TRBV9 with TRBJ2-5, with 14 bases aligning to TRBD2. Germline CDR1 and CDR2: SGDLS and YYNGEE. The ends lost 4 bases at V and 3 bases at J; junction bases unmatched: 11. The CDR3 runs to 18 residues.

This clone was seen once. The rearrangement uses TRBV27 and TRBJ2-7; TRBD1 is a possible D gene (5 bases). The germline V and J ends were trimmed by 0 bases and 6 bases, with 9 bases remaining between them. The CDR3 sequence is 13 residues long. The germline V gene has CDR1 MNHEY and CDR2 SMNVEV (reference sequence). Here the CDR3 reads CASSLSPDTEQYF. CDR3 bases: TGTGCCAGCAGTTTATCACCGGACACCGAGCAGTACTTC.

V is TRBV1 and J is TRBJ2-1; the table's D call, TRBD1, was not checked against the DNA. TRBV1 is termed a pseudogene. The CDR3 has 20 residues. CDR3 residues: CTSSQDYARGQESSYNEQFF. CDR3 bases: TGCACCAGCAGCCAAGATTACGCCAGGGGCCAAGAAAGCTCCTACAATGAGCAGTTCTTC.

The rearrangement links TRBV28 to TRBJ2-1, with 9 bases aligning to TRBD2. The CDR3 has 17 amino acids. Trimming removed 3 bases from V and 7 bases from J; junction bases left unmatched: 13. Per the germline V gene, CDR1 is MDHEN and CDR2 is SYDVKM. CDR3 nucleotide sequence: TGTGCCAGCAGTTTTTTCAGAGGCGGGGGGGCGAAAAATGAGCAGTTCTTC. This gives the protein CASSFFRGGGAKNEQFF.

This clone came up a few times. CDR3 in amino acids: CASSLDGQGGSGANVLTF. The CDR3 DNA sequence: TGTGCCAGCAGCCTAGACGGGCAGGGAGGCTCTGGGGCCAACGTCCTGACTTTC. The V call is TRBV6-4, the J call TRBJ2-6, with D maybe TRBD2 (6 bases). CDR1 is MRHNA, CDR2 SNTAGT, per germline. The CDR3 length is 18 residues. The V and J ends lost 6 bases and 0 bases respectively, with 18 bases between them.

This sequence joins TRBV5-1 and TRBJ2-3, with D possibly matching TRBD2 (6 bases). V was cut by 0 bases and J by 0 bases, with 14 bases left in between. The CDR3 sequence is 17 residues long. The germline gives CDR1 SGHRS, CDR2 YFSETQ. The CDR3: CASSLEKTSPSTDTQYF. For the CDR3, the DNA is TGCGCCAGCAGCTTGGAGAAAACTAGCCCTAGCACAGATACGCAGTATTTT.

The chain joins TRBV24-1 to TRBJ2-3; no definite D call. This CDR3 region has 18 residues. The germline CDR1 and CDR2 sequences are KGHDR and SFDVKD. Trimming removed 0 bases from V and 1 base from J, with 16 bases in between. CDR3 sequence reads: CATSDLGSWASGTDTQYF. The CDR3 bases are TGTGCCACCAGTGATTTGGGGTCTTGGGCGTCCGGCACAGATACGCAGTATTTT.

The genes are TRBV7-2 and TRBJ1-2, with D uncertain. This CDR3 region has 16 residues. V was trimmed by 3 bases and J by 8 bases, leaving 22 bases between them. CDR1 and CDR2 (germline): SGHTA, FQGNSA. This CDR3 reads CASSLGAWQASEGYTF. The DNA for the CDR3 is TGTGCCAGCAGCTTGGGAGCGTGGCAGGCCTCGGAGGGCTACACCTTC.

The rearrangement uses TRBV11-2 and TRBJ1-1; possibly TRBD1 for D (6 bases). Trimming cost V 3 bases and J 1 base, with 9 bases left between them. Per the germline V gene, CDR1 is SGHAT and CDR2 is FQNNGV. CDR3 size: 14 residues. CDR3 in DNA: TGTGCCAGCAGCTTCAGCAGGGGGAACACTGAAGCTTTCTTT. Translating it yields CASSFSRGNTEAFF.

This sequence joins TRBV5-1 and TRBJ2-3, with D uncertain. The CDR3 has 12 residues. Trimming shortened V by 2 bases and J by 6 bases, and 7 bases separated the two germline ends. CDR1 and CDR2 from the germline V gene are SGHRS and YFSETQ. The CDR3 loop is CASSLSQDTQYF. CDR3 DNA sequence: TGCGCCAGCAGCTTATCCCAGGATACGCAGTATTTT.

The V call is TRBV29-1, the J call TRBJ2-3, with TRBD1 matching 9 bases. V lost 1 base to trimming and J lost 3 bases; unmatched junction nucleotides: 5. The CDR3 contains 15 residues. CDR1 SQVTM and CDR2 ANQGSEA come from the germline V gene. The CDR3 DNA sequence: TGCAGCGTTGAAGGTTGGACAGGGGAGACAGATACGCAGTATTTT. Amino acid sequence: CSVEGWTGETDTQYF.

The V gene is TRBV19, the J gene TRBJ1-1; a weak D match, TRBD1 (6 bases). Trimming stripped 1 base from V and 4 bases from J, with 16 bases between. The germline V gene has CDR1 LNHDA and CDR2 SQIVND (reference sequence). CDR3 length: 16 amino acids. CDR3: CASSIGGGQFVTEAFF. The CDR3 DNA reads TGTGCCAGTAGTATAGGGGGTGGACAGTTTGTCACTGAAGCTTTCTTT. The entire variable domain, with the rest obtained from reference TRBV19 and TRBJ1-1, is as follows: DGGITQSPKYLFRKEGQNVTLSCEQNLNHDAMYWYRQDPGQGLRLIYYSQIVNDFQKGDIAEGYSVSREKKESFPLTVTSAQKNPTAFYLCASSIGGGQFVTEAFFGQGTRLTVV.

The rearrangement uses TRBV7-9 and TRBJ2-7, with 14 bases identical to TRBD2. CDR1 is SEHNR and CDR2 is FQNEAQ in the germline V gene (reference sequence). This CDR3 has 14 residues. Trimming removed 6 bases from V and 6 bases from J; junction bases left unmatched: 4. The CDR3 here is CASRGTSGSIEQYF. The DNA for the CDR3 is TGTGCCAGCAGAGGGACTAGCGGGAGTATCGAGCAGTACTTC.